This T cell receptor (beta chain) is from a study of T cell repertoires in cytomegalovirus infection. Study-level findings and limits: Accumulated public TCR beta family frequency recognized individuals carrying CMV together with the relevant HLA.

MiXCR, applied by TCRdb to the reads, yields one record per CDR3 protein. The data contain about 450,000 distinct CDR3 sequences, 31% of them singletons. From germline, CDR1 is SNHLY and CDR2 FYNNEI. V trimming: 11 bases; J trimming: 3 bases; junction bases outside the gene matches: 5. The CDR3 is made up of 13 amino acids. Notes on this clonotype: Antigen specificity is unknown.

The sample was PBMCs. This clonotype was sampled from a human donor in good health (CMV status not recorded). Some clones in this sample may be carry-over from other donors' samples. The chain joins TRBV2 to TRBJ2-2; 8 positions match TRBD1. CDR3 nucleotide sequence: TGTGCCGTCCAGGGGGCTGACACCGGGGAGCTGTTTTTT. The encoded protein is CAVQGADTGELFF.